A single T cell receptor beta chain is shown here with its context. As yet, its antigen is unknown. Using immunoSEQ multiplex PCR, the repertoire was profiled, and TCRdb retains in-frame clones only, with some absent. Of about 80,000 clones listed, 80% to 90% are singletons. The record originates from a study of OX40 agonist ivuxolimab in advanced cancers. Findings and limits, study-wide: Relatively little clonal expansion, among the lowest observed, appeared in partial responders at 0.1-3.0 mg/kg.

This receptor was identified in an adult with an advanced solid tumor such as melanoma, head and neck, liver or kidney cancer. The specimen comprised CD4+ or CD8+ T cells sorted from blood, sampled in a trial of the OX40 agonist ivuxolimab.

This CDR3 reads CASSAGTVGELFF. Here the CDR3 DNA reads TGTGCCAGCAGCGCAGGGACTGTGGGGGAGCTGTTTTTT. V is TRBV9 and J is TRBJ2-2; a possible D gene is TRBD2 (6 bases). Germline V gene sequence: CDR1 SGDLS, CDR2 YYNGEE. The CDR3 sequence is 13 residues long. The germline V and J ends were trimmed by 3 bases and 8 bases, with 11 bases remaining between them.